The sequence of this TCR beta chain was determined in a study of blood T cell repertoires in COVID-19. At the level of the study: The United States, Italy and Spain supplied acute and convalescent COVID-19 samples. Nucleic acid was either cDNA or gDNA, and it came from T cells, B-cell-depleted T cells, or PBMCs.

The V gene end was trimmed by 0 bases and the J gene end by 6 bases; junction bases not matched to a gene: 4. CDR1 MNHEY and CDR2 SMNVEV come from the germline V gene (reference sequence). The CDR3 contains 15 residues. Original handling: Scientists estimated how many nucleated cells there were by amplifying reference gene primers. Here immunoSEQ multiplex PCR was the method, and the copy in TCRdb shows in-frame clones only, minus some. Clone size and the V and J calls come from that table; the DNA yielded D and trimming. The sample has 60,000 to 85,000 clones, around 88% seen once; the top ten hold less than 2%.

The rearrangement links TRBV27 to TRBJ1-5, with 8 bases that match TRBD1. The clonotype was recovered from an elderly woman with active or convalescent COVID-19. The sample consisted of peripheral blood. The CDR3 reads CASSLSRTGSQPQHF. CDR3 DNA sequence: TGTGCCAGCAGTTTATCGAGGACAGGGAGTCAGCCCCAGCATTTT.